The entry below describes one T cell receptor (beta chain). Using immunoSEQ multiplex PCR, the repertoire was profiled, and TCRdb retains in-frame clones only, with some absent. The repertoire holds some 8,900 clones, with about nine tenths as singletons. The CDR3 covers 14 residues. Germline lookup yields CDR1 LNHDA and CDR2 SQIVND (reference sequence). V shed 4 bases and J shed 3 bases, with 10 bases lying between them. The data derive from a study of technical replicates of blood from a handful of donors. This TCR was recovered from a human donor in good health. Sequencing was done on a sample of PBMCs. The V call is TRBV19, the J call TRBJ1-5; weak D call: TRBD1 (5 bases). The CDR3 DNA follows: TGTGCCAGTAGTAGTCGGGGGGTCAATCAGCCCCAGCATTTT. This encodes CASSSRGVNQPQHF.